This T cell receptor (beta chain) was observed in a study of cytomegalovirus exposure and HLA in healthy donors. Details on this clone: Its antigen is not identified.

PCR used 60 Vbeta primers and 13 Jbeta primers. TCRdb's copy holds only in-frame clones and misses some; the assay was immunoSEQ multiplex PCR. The repertoire holds under 200,000 clones, with roughly 80% as singletons. The CDR3 contains 13 residues. The germline V gene encodes CDR1 SGHRS and CDR2 YFSETQ. Deletions cut 2 bases from V and 8 bases from J, with 8 bases between. The study, taken as a whole, reports: In vitro, a few CMV-associated chains proved specific for CMV antigens.

This clonotype was obtained from a woman in her twenties or thirties in good health and CMV-seropositive. The specimen sequenced was PBMCs. The chain couples TRBV5-1 to TRBJ1-6; the D gene is possibly TRBD1 (5 bases). For the CDR3, the DNA is TGCGCCAGCAGCTTCGGGGGGGATTCACCCCTCCACTTT. Translation gives CASSFGGDSPLHF.